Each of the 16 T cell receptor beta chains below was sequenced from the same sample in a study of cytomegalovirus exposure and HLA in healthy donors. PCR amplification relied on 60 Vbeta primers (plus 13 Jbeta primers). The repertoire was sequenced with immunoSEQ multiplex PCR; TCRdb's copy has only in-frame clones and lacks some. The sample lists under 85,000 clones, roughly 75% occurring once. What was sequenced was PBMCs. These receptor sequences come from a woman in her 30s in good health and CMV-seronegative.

CDR3 protein: CASSQQGTMNTEAFF. In DNA, the CDR3 is TGTGCCAGCAGCCAACAGGGAACCATGAACACTGAAGCTTTCTTT. The V call is TRBV5-4, the J call TRBJ1-1, with a weak D call TRBD1 (6 bases). With 4 bases removed from V and 0 bases from J, the gap between germline ends came to 13 bases. CDR3 length equals 15 residues. The germline CDR1 and CDR2 sequences are SGHNT and YYREEE (reference sequence).

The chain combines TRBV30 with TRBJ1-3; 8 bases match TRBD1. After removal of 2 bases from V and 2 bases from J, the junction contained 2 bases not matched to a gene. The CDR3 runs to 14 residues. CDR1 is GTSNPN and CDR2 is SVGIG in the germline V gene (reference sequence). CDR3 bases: TGTGCCTGGAGTCCGACAGGGGCTGGAAACACCATATATTTT. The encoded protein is CAWSPTGAGNTIYF.

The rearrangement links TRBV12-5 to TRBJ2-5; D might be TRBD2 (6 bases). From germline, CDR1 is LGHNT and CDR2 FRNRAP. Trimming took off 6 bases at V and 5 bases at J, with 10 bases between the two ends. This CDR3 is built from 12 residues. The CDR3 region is CASGWGTETQYF. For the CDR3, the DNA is TGTGCTAGTGGCTGGGGGACTGAGACCCAGTACTTC.

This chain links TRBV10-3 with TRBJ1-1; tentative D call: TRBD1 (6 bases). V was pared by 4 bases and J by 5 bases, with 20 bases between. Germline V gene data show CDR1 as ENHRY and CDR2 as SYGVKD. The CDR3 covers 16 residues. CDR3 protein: CAISGPTSTGQTEAFF. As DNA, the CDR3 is TGTGCCATCAGTGGCCCGACCTCGACAGGACAAACTGAAGCTTTCTTT.

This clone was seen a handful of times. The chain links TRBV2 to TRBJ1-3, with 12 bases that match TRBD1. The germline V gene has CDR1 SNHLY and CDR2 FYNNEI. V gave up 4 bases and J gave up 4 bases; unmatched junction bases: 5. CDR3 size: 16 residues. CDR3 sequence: CASSARDRGPGNTIYF. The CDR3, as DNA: TGTGCCAGCAGTGCCCGGGACAGGGGGCCGGGAAACACCATATATTTT.

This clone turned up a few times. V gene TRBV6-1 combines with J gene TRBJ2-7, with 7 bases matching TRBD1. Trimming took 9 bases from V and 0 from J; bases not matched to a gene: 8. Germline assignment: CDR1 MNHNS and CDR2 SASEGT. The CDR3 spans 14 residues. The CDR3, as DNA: TGTGCCAGACGGCCACAGGGGAGCTCCTACGAGCAGTACTTC. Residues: CARRPQGSSYEQYF.

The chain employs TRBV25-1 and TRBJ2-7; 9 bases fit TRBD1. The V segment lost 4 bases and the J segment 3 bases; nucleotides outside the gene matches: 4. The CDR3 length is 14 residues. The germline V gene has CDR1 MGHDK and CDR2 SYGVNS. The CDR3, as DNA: TGTGCCAGCAGTGCCCGGGACAGGGTCTACGAGCAGTACTTC. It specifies CASSARDRVYEQYF.

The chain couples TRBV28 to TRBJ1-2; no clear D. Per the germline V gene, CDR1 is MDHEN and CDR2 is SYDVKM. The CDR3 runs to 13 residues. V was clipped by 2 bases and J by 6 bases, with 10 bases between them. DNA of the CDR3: TGTGCCAGCAGTTTAACATCTCTTAATGGCTACACCTTC. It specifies CASSLTSLNGYTF.

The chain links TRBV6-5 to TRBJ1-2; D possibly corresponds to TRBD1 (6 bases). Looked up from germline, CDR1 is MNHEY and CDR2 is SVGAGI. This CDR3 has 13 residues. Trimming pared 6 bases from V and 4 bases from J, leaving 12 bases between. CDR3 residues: CASRTGPLYGYTF. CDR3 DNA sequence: TGTGCCAGCAGGACAGGTCCTCTCTATGGCTACACCTTC.

The CDR3 loop is CASSQTGQGNQPQHF. The CDR3 coding sequence is TGCGCCAGCAGCCAGACGGGACAGGGAAATCAGCCCCAGCATTTT. The V call is TRBV4-3, the J call TRBJ1-5; 9 nucleotides line up with TRBD1. The CDR3 has 15 residues. CDR1 is LGHNA and CDR2 is YSLEER in the germline V gene. Losses at the gene ends were 3 bases for V and 4 bases for J; bases not matched to a gene: 4.

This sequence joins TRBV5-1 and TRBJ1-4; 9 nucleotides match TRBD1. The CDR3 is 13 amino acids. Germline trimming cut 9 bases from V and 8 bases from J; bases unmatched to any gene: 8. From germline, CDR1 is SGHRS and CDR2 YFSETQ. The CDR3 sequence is CATRTGVEEKLFF. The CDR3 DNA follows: TGCGCCACCCGGACAGGGGTTGAAGAAAAACTGTTTTTT.

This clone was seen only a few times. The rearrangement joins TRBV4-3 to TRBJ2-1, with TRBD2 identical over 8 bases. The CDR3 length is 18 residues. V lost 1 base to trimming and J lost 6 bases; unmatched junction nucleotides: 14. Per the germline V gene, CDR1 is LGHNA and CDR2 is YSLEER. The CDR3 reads CASSQVGASGSGVNEQFF. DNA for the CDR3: TGCGCCAGCAGCCAAGTGGGGGCTAGCGGGTCGGGCGTCAATGAGCAGTTCTTC.

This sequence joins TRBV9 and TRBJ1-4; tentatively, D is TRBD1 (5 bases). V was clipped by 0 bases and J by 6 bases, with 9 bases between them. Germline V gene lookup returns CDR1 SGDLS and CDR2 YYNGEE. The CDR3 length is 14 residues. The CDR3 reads CASSVGRGYEKLFF. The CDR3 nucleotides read TGTGCCAGCAGCGTAGGAAGGGGTTATGAAAAACTGTTTTTT.

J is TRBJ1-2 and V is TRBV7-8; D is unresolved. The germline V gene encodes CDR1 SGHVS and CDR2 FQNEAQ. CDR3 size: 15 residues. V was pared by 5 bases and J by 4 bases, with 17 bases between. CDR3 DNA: TGTGCCAGCAGCGCCCGGAGTCCTGCCCCCTATGGCTACACCTTC. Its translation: CASSARSPAPYGYTF.

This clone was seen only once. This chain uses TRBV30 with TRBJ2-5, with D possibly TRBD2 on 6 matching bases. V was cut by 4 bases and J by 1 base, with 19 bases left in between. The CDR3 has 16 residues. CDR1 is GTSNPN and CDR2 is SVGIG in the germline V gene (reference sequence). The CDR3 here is CAWNGGILSRQETQYF. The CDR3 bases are TGTGCCTGGAATGGAGGGATCCTATCACGCCAAGAGACCCAGTACTTC. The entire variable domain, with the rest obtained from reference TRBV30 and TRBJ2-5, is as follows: SQTIHQWPATLVQPVGSPLSLECTVEGTSNPNLYWYRQAAGRGLQLLFYSVGIGQISSEVPQNLSASRPQDRQFILSSKKLLLSDSGFYLCAWNGGILSRQETQYFGPGTRLLVL.

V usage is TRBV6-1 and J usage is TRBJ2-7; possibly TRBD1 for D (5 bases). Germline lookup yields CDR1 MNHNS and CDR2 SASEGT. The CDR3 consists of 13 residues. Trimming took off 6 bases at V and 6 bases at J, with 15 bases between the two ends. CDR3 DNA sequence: TGTGCCAGCAGAGAGGACAAGCCTGGCGAGCAGTACTTC. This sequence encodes CASREDKPGEQYF.